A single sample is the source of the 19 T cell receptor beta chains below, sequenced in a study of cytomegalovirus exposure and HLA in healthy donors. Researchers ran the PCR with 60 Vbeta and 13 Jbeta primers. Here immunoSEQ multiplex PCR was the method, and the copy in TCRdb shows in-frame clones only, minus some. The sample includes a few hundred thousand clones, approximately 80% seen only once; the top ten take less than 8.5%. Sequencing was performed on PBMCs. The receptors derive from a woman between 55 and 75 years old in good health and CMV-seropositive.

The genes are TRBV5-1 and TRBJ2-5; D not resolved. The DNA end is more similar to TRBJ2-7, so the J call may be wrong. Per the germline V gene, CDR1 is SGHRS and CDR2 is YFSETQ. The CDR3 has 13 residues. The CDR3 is CASSLDPDYEQYF. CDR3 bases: TGCGCCAGCAGCTTGGATCCTGACTACGAGCAGTACTTC.

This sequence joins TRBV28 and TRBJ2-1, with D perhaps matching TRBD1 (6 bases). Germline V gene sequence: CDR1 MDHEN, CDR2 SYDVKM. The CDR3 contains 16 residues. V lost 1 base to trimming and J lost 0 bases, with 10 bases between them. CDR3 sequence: CASSLSAQGSYNEQFF. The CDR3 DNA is TGTGCCAGCAGTTTATCAGCACAGGGCTCCTACAATGAGCAGTTCTTC.

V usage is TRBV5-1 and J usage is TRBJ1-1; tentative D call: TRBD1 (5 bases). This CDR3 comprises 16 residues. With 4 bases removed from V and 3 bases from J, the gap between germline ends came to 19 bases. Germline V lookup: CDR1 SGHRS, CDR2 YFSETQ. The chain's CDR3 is CASSATFGGRDTEAFF. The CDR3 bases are TGCGCCAGCAGCGCGACCTTCGGGGGACGTGACACTGAAGCTTTCTTT.

The CDR3 region is CASSWGQYNYGYTF. Here the CDR3 DNA reads TGTGCCAGCAGTTGGGGACAGTACAACTATGGCTACACCTTC. This chain links TRBV27 with TRBJ1-2; 7 bases fit TRBD1. Germline loops: CDR1 MNHEY, CDR2 SMNVEV (reference sequence). V shed 4 bases and J 2 bases; nucleotides not matched to a gene: 4. CDR3 size: 14 residues.

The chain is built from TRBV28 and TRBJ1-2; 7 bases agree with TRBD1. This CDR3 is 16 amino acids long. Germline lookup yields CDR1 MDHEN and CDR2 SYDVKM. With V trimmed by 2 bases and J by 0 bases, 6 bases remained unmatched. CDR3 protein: CASSLGGQETNYGYTF. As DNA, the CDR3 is TGTGCCAGCAGTTTAGGAGGACAGGAAACTAACTATGGCTACACCTTC.

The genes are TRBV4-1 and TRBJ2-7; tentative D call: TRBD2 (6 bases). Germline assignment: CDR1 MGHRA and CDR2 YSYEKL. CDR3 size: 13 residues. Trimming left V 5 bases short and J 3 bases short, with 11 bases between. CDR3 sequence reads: CASSLGTLYEQYF. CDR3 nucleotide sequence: TGCGCCAGCAGCTTGGGGACTCTCTACGAGCAGTACTTC.

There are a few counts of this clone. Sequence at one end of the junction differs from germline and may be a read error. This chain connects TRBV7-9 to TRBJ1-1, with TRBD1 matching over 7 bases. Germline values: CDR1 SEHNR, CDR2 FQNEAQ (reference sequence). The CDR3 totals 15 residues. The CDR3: CSSSPDRDRNTEAFF. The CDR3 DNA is TGTTCCAGCAGCCCCGACAGGGATCGGAACACTGAAGCTTTCTTT.

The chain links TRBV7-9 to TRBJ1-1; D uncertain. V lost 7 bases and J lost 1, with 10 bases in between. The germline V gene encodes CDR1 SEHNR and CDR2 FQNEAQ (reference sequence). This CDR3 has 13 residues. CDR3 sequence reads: CASNPIQNTEAFF. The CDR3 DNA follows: TGTGCCAGCAACCCAATACAGAACACTGAAGCTTTCTTT.

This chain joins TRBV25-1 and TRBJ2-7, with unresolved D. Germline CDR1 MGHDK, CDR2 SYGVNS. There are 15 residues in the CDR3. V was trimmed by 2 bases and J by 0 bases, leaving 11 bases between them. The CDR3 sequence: CASSEISGYSYEQYF. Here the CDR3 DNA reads TGTGCCAGCAGTGAAATATCCGGTTACTCCTACGAGCAGTACTTC.

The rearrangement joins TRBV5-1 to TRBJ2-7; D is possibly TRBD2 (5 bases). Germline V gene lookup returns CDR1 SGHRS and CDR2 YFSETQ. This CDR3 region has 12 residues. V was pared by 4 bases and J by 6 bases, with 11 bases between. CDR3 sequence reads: CASSNREREQYF. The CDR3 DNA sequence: TGCGCCAGCAGCAACCGGGAACGCGAGCAGTACTTC.

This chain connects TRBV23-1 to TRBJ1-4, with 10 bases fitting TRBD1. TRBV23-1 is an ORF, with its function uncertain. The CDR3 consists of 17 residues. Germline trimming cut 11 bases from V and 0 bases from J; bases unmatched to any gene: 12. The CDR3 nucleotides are TGCGCCCGAACCTCCCGGACAGGGGGTTCAACTAATGAAAAACTGTTTTTT. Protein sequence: CARTSRTGGSTNEKLFF.

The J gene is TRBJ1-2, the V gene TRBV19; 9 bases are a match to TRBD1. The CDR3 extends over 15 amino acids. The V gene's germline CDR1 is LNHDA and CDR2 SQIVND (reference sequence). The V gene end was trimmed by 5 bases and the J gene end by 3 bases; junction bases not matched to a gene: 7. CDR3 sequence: CASSFGRTGDYGYTF. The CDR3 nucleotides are TGTGCCAGTAGTTTTGGGAGGACAGGGGACTATGGCTACACCTTC.

The CDR3 DNA is TGTGCCAGCTCACCACTGGTCCCCCAAACAGGGCATGAAGCTTTCTTT. As protein: CASSPLVPQTGHEAFF. The chain uses TRBV18 and TRBJ1-1; weak D call: TRBD1 (6 bases). CDR1 KGHSH and CDR2 LQKENI come from the germline V gene. Trimming cost V 1 base and J 7 bases, with 19 bases left between them. The CDR3 totals 16 residues.

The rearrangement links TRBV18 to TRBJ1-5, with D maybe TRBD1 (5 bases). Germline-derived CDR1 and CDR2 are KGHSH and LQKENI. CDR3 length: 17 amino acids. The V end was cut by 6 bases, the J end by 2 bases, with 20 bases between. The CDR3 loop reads CASSRGVEGNGNQPQHF. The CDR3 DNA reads TGTGCCAGCTCCCGGGGGGTCGAGGGAAACGGCAATCAGCCCCAGCATTTT.

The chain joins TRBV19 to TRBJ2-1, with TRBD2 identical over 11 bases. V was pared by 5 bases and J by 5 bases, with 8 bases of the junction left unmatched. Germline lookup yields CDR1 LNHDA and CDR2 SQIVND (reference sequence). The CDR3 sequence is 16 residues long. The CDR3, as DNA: TGTGCCAGTAGTCGCTTCGGGACTAGCGGAAACAATGAGCAGTTCTTC. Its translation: CASSRFGTSGNNEQFF.

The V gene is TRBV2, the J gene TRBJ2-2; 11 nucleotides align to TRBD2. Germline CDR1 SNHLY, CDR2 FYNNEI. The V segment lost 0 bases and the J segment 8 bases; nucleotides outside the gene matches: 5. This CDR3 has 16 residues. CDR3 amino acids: CASSEAPSGRLGELFF. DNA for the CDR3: TGTGCCAGCAGTGAAGCGCCTAGCGGGAGGTTGGGGGAGCTGTTTTTT.

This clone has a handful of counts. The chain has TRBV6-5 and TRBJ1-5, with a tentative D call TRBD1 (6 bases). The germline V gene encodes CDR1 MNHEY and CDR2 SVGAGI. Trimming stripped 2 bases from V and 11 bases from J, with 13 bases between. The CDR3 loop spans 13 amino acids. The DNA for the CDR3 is TGTGCCAGCAGTTACCAGGGGTTGGGAACCCAGCATTTT. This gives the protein CASSYQGLGTQHF.

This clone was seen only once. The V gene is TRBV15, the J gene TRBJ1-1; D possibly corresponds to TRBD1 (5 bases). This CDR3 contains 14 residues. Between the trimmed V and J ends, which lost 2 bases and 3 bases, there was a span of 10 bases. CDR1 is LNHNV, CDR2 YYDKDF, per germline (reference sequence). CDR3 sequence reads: CATSRYTGDTEAFF. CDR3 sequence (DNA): TGTGCCACCAGCAGATATACGGGGGACACTGAAGCTTTCTTT. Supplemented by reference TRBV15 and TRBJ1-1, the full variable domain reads DAMVIQNPRYQVTQFGKPVTLSCSQTLNHNVMYWYQQKSSQAPKLLFHYYDKDFNNEADTPDNFQSRRPNTSFCFLDIRSPGLGDTAMYLCATSRYTGDTEAFFGQGTRLTVV.

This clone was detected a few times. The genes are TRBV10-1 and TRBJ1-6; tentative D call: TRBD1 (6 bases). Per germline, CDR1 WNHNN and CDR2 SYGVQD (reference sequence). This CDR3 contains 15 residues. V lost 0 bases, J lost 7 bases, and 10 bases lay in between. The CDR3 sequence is CASSESAGVNSPLHF. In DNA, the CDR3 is TGCGCCAGCAGTGAGTCGGCAGGGGTGAATTCACCCCTCCACTTT.